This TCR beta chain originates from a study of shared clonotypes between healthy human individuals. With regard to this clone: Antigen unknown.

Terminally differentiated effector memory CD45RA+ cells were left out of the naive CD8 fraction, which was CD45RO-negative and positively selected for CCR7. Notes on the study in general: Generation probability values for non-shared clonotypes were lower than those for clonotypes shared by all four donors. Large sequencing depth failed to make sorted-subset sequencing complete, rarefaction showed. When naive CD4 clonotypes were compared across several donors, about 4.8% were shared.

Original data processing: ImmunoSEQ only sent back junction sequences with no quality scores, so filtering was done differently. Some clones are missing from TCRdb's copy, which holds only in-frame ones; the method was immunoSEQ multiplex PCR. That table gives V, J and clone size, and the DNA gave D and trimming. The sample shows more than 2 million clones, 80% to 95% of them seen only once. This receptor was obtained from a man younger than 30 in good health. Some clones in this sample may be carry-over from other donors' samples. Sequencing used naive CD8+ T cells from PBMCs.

This CDR3 is CASSAKGAGMPSYEQYF. CDR3 in DNA: TGTGCCAGCAGCGCCAAAGGAGCAGGGATGCCGTCCTACGAGCAGTACTTC. This rearrangement joins TRBV7-9 to TRBJ2-7; perhaps TRBD1 as D (5 bases). Germline V gene sequence: CDR1 SEHNR, CDR2 FQNEAQ (reference sequence). The CDR3 has 17 amino acids. V lost 5 bases and J 1 base, leaving 21 bases between the germline ends.